Below, 28 T cell receptor beta chains from the same sample are listed, as sequenced in a study of shared clonotypes between healthy human individuals. Assay: immunoSEQ multiplex PCR; the TCRdb copy retains only in-frame clones and omits some. In the table there are approximately 2.4 million clones, 90% to 96% of which are singletons. The sequencing input was naive CD4+ T cells sorted from blood. Described subset: CD45RA+ positively selected. These receptor sequences come from a man younger than 35 in good health.

V usage is TRBV6-1 and J usage is TRBJ2-7; a weak D match, TRBD1 (5 bases). CDR3 length equals 13 residues. Germline loops: CDR1 MNHNS, CDR2 SASEGT. The ends were cut back, 2 bases at V and 5 bases at J, with 10 bases in the middle. The CDR3 nucleotides are TGTGCCAGCAGTGAACAGACAGTCCACGAGCAGTACTTC. Protein product: CASSEQTVHEQYF.

V gene TRBV11-3 combines with J gene TRBJ2-5; the match to TRBD1 covers 11 bases. The CDR3 extends over 19 amino acids. Germline values: CDR1 SGHNT, CDR2 YENEEA. V lost 1 base, J lost 3 bases, and 13 bases stayed unmatched. CDR3 in amino acids: CASSLGKLRTGGGEETQYF. CDR3 bases: TGTGCCAGCAGCTTAGGAAAGTTAAGGACAGGGGGCGGCGAAGAGACCCAGTACTTC.

The chain couples TRBV14 to TRBJ2-7; D gene unclear. CDR1 is SGHDN and CDR2 is FVKESK in the germline V gene. This CDR3 region has 14 residues. V gave up 2 bases and J gave up 0 bases, with 8 bases separating them. CDR3 amino acids: CASSQWSNSYEQYF. Written as DNA, the CDR3 is TGTGCCAGCAGCCAATGGTCAAACTCCTACGAGCAGTACTTC.

The rearrangement links TRBV21-1 to TRBJ1-6. TRBV21-1 is noted as a pseudogene. This CDR3 is 16 amino acids long. DNA for the CDR3: TGTGCCAGCAGCCATGGCCCCGGGCTACATAATTCACCCCTCCACTTT. The encoded protein is CASSHGPGLHNSPLHF.

This chain uses TRBV11-2 with TRBJ2-5; 9 nucleotides match TRBD1. Germline CDR1 and CDR2: SGHAT and FQNNGV. This CDR3 is 15 amino acids long. J was trimmed by 3 bases and V by 5 bases; bases with no gene match: 7. This CDR3 reads CASSKDRGSKETQYF. The CDR3 nucleotides read TGTGCCAGCAGCAAGGACAGGGGAAGTAAAGAGACCCAGTACTTC.

The chain combines TRBV6-5 with TRBJ2-5; D perhaps matches TRBD2 (6 bases). This CDR3 comprises 15 residues. Germline-derived CDR1 and CDR2 are MNHEY and SVGAGI. With 8 bases removed from V and 7 bases from J, the gap between germline ends came to 23 bases. For the CDR3, the DNA is TGTGCCAGCGGAAGAGGGACTCCCGAATTAGGGACCCAGTACTTC. Protein sequence: CASGRGTPELGTQYF.

The CDR3 nucleotides read TGTGCCAGCAGCCCCCCCGGGGGGGGTTACACTGAAGCTTTCTTT. Protein sequence: CASSPPGGGYTEAFF. The rearrangement uses TRBV7-2 and TRBJ1-1, with D possibly being TRBD1 (5 bases). The germline CDR1 and CDR2 sequences are SGHTA and FQGNSA. The CDR3 runs 15 residues. Trimming shortened V by 5 bases and J by 3 bases, and 16 bases separated the two germline ends.

Remarks on this clone: The junction departs from the called germline gene at one end, perhaps through a read error. The chain combines TRBV2 with TRBJ1-4; TRBD1 might be the D (6 bases). The germline CDR1 and CDR2 sequences are SNHLY and FYNNEI. This CDR3 region has 13 residues. Here the CDR3 DNA reads TGTGCCAGCCAGAGGGGGGTAAATGAACAACTGTTTTTT. Its protein is CASQRGVNEQLFF.

Of note for this clone: The sample holds other DNA sequences that translate to the same CDR3. V and J are TRBV2 and TRBJ2-5; D not resolved. The length of the CDR3 is 12 residues. The V and J ends lost 4 bases and 5 bases respectively, with 8 bases between them. From germline, CDR1 is SNHLY and CDR2 FYNNEI. The CDR3 coding sequence is TGTGCCAGCAGTGCCGTTGGGGAGACCCAGTACTTC. It encodes CASSAVGETQYF.

Notes on this clone: Other DNA variants within this sample encode the same CDR3. V is TRBV5-6 and J is TRBJ2-7; no clear D gene. Trimming stripped 0 bases from V and 4 bases from J, with 8 bases between. CDR3 length: 13 amino acids. CDR1 SGHDT and CDR2 YYEEEE come from the germline V gene. CDR3 loop: CASSLVGPYEQYF. The CDR3 DNA follows: TGTGCCAGCAGCTTGGTAGGACCGTACGAGCAGTACTTC.

The rearrangement joins TRBV7-4 to TRBJ1-4; D uncertain. There are 16 residues in the CDR3. Germline CDR1 is SGHVT and CDR2 is SQSDAQ. V lost 7 bases, J lost 3 bases, and 18 bases lay in between. The CDR3 DNA reads as TGTGCCAGCAACCCCAGGAAGATTGGGGCTAATGAAAAACTGTTTTTT. Encoded protein: CASNPRKIGANEKLFF.

The chain is built from TRBV29-1 and TRBJ2-5; a weak D match, TRBD2 (5 bases). Germline values: CDR1 SQVTM, CDR2 ANQGSEA. Trimming left V 7 bases short and J 4 bases short, with 16 bases between. The CDR3 is 13 residues long. The CDR3 protein is CSGGGGSGETQYF. The DNA for the CDR3 is TGCAGCGGTGGAGGAGGTTCGGGAGAGACCCAGTACTTC.

As DNA, the CDR3 is TGTGCCAGCCGCCGGGATAACTATGGCTACACCTTC. Amino acids: CASRRDNYGYTF. The V call is TRBV19, the J call TRBJ1-2; unclear D gene. Germline V CDR1 and CDR2: LNHDA, SQIVND (reference sequence). There are 12 residues in the CDR3. Trimming removed 9 bases from V and 1 base from J, with 9 bases in between.

This clone has only one observation. This sample includes further DNA sequences coding for the same CDR3. The chain uses TRBV5-1 and TRBJ1-6, with a tentative D call TRBD1 (5 bases). Looked up from germline, CDR1 is SGHRS and CDR2 is YFSETQ. V lost 0 bases and J 6 bases, leaving 10 bases between the germline ends. The CDR3 is 15 residues long. CDR3 region: CASSLGRDGNSPLHF. The CDR3 DNA sequence: TGCGCCAGCAGCTTGGGACGGGACGGTAATTCACCCCTCCACTTT.

Notes on this clone: At the DNA level, this CDR3 is encoded by other sequences in the same sample as well. The chain joins TRBV7-2 to TRBJ2-7; maybe TRBD1 (5 bases). V lost 1 base, J lost 2 bases, and 6 bases lay in between. Germline V gene lookup returns CDR1 SGHTA and CDR2 FQGNSA. This CDR3 is 13 amino acids long. The CDR3 region is CASSLGGPYEQYF. CDR3 nucleotides: TGTGCCAGCAGCTTAGGGGGCCCCTACGAGCAGTACTTC.

As regards this clone: This sample includes further DNA sequences coding for the same CDR3. J is TRBJ2-5 and V is TRBV5-1; D unresolved. In germline, CDR1 is SGHRS, CDR2 YFSETQ. V lost 4 bases and J lost 4, with 14 bases in between. The CDR3 runs to 14 residues. The DNA for the CDR3 is TGCGCCAGCAGCCTTCTTGGGGTTGGAGAGACCCAGTACTTC. Its protein product is CASSLLGVGETQYF.

Only one count was recorded for this clone. The rearrangement uses TRBV28 and TRBJ2-3, with 9 bases identical to TRBD1. This CDR3 region has 12 residues. Germline CDR1 is MDHEN and CDR2 is SYDVKM. CDR3: CLGQGHTDTQYF. Written as DNA, the CDR3 is TGTTTGGGACAGGGTCACACAGATACGCAGTATTTT. Together with reference TRBV28 and TRBJ2-3, the CDR3 gives the full variable domain: DVKVTQSSRYLVKRTGEKVFLECVQDMDHENMFWYRQDPGLGLRLIYFSYDVKMKEKGDIPEGYSVSREKKERFSLILESASTNQTSMYLCLGQGHTDTQYFGPGTRLTVL.

The chain combines TRBV19 with TRBJ1-1, with D possibly TRBD1 on 5 matching bases. Germline CDR1 reads LNHDA; CDR2 reads SQIVND (reference sequence). The CDR3 covers 15 residues. Trimming removed 3 bases from V and 3 bases from J, with 14 bases in between. The CDR3: CASSISPPGDTEAFF. In DNA form, the CDR3 reads TGTGCCAGTAGTATCAGCCCCCCGGGGGACACTGAAGCTTTCTTT.

This chain joins TRBV7-6 and TRBJ1-1; D may be TRBD1 (5 bases). Trimming stripped 0 bases from V and 5 bases from J, with 13 bases between. CDR1 and CDR2 from the germline V gene are SGHVS and FNYEAQ. The CDR3 sequence is 15 residues long. CDR3 nucleotides: TGTGCCAGCAGCTTAGCGGTCGGGGGGTGGACTGAAGCTTTCTTT. Its protein product is CASSLAVGGWTEAFF.

The CDR3 is CASGPPKTGQETQYF. The CDR3 DNA reads as TGTGCCAGCGGCCCCCCTAAGACAGGCCAAGAGACCCAGTACTTC. This sequence joins TRBV7-9 and TRBJ2-5; maybe TRBD1 (6 bases). The CDR3 spans 15 residues. Germline CDR1 reads SEHNR; CDR2 reads FQNEAQ (reference sequence). Trimming cost V 8 bases and J 1 base, with 17 bases left between them.

V gene TRBV11-2 combines with J gene TRBJ1-1; 9 nucleotides agree with TRBD1. Germline CDR1 reads SGHAT; CDR2 reads FQNNGV. With 7 bases clipped from V and 5 bases from J, the junction kept 8 bases outside the gene matches. This CDR3 contains 14 residues. Here the CDR3 DNA reads TGTGCCAGCACCTTGGGGACAGGGCGGACTGAAGCTTTCTTT. It is translated as CASTLGTGRTEAFF.

To note about this clone: The same CDR3 arises from other DNA sequences in this sample as well. J is TRBJ2-3 and V is TRBV5-1; D is possibly TRBD1 (5 bases). The CDR3 spans 14 residues. V was shortened by 1 base and J by 2 bases, with 8 bases between the two germline ends. In germline, CDR1 is SGHRS, CDR2 YFSETQ. CDR3 DNA: TGCGCCAGCAGCTTGAGACAGTCCACAGATACGCAGTATTTT. This gives the protein CASSLRQSTDTQYF.

The V call is TRBV14, the J call TRBJ1-1; D unresolved. The CDR3 has 16 residues. Germline V gene lookup returns CDR1 SGHDN and CDR2 FVKESK. Trimming removed 0 bases at V and 1 base at J, with 12 bases between. The CDR3 loop is CASSQDPRRGNTEAFF. Here the CDR3 DNA reads TGTGCCAGCAGCCAAGATCCCCGTCGGGGGAACACTGAAGCTTTCTTT.

Note on this clone: One end of the junction fails to match germline, which may point to a read error. J is TRBJ1-4 and V is TRBV9; 7 positions agree with TRBD1. Looked up from germline, CDR1 is SGDLS and CDR2 is YYNGEE. The CDR3 has 15 amino acids. The CDR3 loop is CVSSSWTGANEKLFF. Here the CDR3 DNA reads TGTGTCAGCAGCTCCTGGACAGGCGCTAATGAAAAACTGTTTTTT.

The V gene is TRBV6-6, the J gene TRBJ2-7, with D uncertain. V lost 6 bases and J 6 bases, leaving 15 bases between the germline ends. The germline V gene encodes CDR1 MNHNY and CDR2 SVGAGI (reference sequence). The CDR3 runs 13 residues. The CDR3 reads CASSPRQAGEQYF. The CDR3 nucleotides read TGTGCCAGCAGCCCCCGGCAAGCCGGCGAGCAGTACTTC.

V and J are TRBV7-9 and TRBJ2-3; D not resolved. The CDR3 sequence is 15 residues long. The germline V and J ends were trimmed by 5 bases and 0 bases, with 12 bases remaining between them. Looked up from germline, CDR1 is SEHNR and CDR2 is FQNEAQ (reference sequence). CDR3 sequence (DNA): TGTGCCAGCAGCCCCGGCTCGACTAGCACAGATACGCAGTATTTT. Residues: CASSPGSTSTDTQYF. The entire variable domain, with the rest obtained from reference TRBV7-9 and TRBJ2-3, is as follows: DTGVSQNPRHKITKRGQNVTFRCDPISEHNRLYWYRQTLGQGPEFLTYFQNEAQLEKSRLLSDRFSAERPKGSFSTLEIQRTEQGDSAMYLCASSPGSTSTDTQYFGPGTRLTVL.

The rearrangement links TRBV7-2 to TRBJ2-7; a weak D match, TRBD1 (6 bases). Per the germline V gene, CDR1 is SGHTA and CDR2 is FQGNSA. Trimming removed 1 base from V and 0 bases from J, with 10 bases in between. This CDR3 is 15 amino acids long. The CDR3: CASSLGQVPSYEQYF. CDR3 bases: TGTGCCAGCAGCTTAGGACAGGTCCCCTCCTACGAGCAGTACTTC.

The chain carries TRBV6-1 and TRBJ1-3; D unresolved. The germline gives CDR1 MNHNS, CDR2 SASEGT. This CDR3 contains 16 residues. V was cut by 1 base and J by 0 bases, with 10 bases left in between. This chain's CDR3 is CASSEVGKLSGNTIYF. The CDR3 DNA reads as TGTGCCAGCAGTGAAGTTGGAAAACTCTCTGGAAACACCATATATTTT.